The entry that follows covers one T cell receptor beta chain sequence. Its antigen is not known. The record originates from a study of OX40 agonist ivuxolimab in advanced cancers. Study-wide findings and caveats: Relatively little clonal expansion, among the lowest observed, appeared in partial responders at 0.1-3.0 mg/kg. Clonal expansion was seen in CD4+ and CD8+ blood T cells by week 6 at 0.1 to 3.0 mg/kg.

Germline loops: CDR1 GTSNPN, CDR2 SVGIG (reference sequence). CDR3 size: 11 residues. V shed 3 bases and J 10 bases; nucleotides not matched to a gene: 5. TCRdb's copy holds only in-frame clones and misses some; the assay was immunoSEQ multiplex PCR. Here the sample spans 55,000 to 75,000 clones, 86% being singletons. V is TRBV30 and J is TRBJ2-7; 8 nucleotides line up with TRBD2. This TCR derives from an adult with an advanced solid tumor such as melanoma, head and neck, liver or kidney cancer. The source material was CD4+ or CD8+ T cells sorted from blood, sampled in a trial of the OX40 agonist ivuxolimab. The CDR3 region is CAWSGGAHQYF. The CDR3 nucleotides are TGTGCCTGGAGCGGGGGGGCCCACCAGTACTTC. Together with reference TRBV30 and TRBJ2-7, the CDR3 gives the full variable domain: SQTIHQWPATLVQPVGSPLSLECTVEGTSNPNLYWYRQAAGRGLQLLFYSVGIGQISSEVPQNLSASRPQDRQFILSSKKLLLSDSGFYLCAWSGGAHQYFGPGTRLTVT.